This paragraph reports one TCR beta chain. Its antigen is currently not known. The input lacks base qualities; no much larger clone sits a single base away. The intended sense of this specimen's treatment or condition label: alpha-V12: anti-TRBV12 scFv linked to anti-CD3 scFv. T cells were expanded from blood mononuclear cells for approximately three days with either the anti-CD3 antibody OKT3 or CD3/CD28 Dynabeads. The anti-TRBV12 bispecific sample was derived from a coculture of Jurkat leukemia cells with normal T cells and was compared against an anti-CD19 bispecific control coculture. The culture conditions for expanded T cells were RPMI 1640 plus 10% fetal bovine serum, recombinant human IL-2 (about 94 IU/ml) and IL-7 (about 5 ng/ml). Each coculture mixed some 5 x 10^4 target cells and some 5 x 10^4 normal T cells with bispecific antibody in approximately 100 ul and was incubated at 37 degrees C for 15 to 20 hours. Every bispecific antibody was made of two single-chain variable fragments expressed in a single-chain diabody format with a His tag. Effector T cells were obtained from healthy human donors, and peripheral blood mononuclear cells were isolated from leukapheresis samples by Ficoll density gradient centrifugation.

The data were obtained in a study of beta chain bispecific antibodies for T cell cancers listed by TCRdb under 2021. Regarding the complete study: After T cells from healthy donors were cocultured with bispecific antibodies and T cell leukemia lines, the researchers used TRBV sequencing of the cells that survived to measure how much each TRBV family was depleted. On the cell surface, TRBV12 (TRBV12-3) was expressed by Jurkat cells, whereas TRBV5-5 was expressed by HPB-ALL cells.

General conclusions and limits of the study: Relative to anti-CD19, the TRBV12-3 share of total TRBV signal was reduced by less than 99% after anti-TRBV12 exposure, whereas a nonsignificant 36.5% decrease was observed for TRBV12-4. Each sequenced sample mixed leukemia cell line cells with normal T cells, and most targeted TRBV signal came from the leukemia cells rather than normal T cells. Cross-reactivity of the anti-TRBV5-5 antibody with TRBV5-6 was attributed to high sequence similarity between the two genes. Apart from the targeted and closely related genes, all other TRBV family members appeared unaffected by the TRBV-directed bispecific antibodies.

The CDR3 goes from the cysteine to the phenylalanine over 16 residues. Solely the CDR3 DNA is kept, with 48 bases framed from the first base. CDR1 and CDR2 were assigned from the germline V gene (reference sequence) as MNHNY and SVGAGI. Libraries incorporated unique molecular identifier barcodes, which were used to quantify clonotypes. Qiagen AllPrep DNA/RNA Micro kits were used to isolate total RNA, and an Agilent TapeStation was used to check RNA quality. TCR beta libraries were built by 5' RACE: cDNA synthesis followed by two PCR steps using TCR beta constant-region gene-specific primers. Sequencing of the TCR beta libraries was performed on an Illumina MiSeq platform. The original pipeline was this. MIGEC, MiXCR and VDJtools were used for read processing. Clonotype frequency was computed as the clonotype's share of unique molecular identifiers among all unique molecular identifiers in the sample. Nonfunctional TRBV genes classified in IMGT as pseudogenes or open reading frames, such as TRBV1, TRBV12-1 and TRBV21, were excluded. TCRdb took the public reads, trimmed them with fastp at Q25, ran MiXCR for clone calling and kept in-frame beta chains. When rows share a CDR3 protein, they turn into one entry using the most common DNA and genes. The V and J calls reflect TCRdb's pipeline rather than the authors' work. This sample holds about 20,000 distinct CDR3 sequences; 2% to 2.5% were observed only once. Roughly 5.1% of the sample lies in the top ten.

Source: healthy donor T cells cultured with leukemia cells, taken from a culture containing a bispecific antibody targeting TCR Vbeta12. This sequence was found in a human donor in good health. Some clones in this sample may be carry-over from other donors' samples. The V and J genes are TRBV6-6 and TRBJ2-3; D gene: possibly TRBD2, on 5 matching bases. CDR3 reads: CRTGSTEDLHTDTQYF. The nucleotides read TGTCGGACCGGGTCGACGGAGGATTTACACACAGATACGCAGTATTTT.